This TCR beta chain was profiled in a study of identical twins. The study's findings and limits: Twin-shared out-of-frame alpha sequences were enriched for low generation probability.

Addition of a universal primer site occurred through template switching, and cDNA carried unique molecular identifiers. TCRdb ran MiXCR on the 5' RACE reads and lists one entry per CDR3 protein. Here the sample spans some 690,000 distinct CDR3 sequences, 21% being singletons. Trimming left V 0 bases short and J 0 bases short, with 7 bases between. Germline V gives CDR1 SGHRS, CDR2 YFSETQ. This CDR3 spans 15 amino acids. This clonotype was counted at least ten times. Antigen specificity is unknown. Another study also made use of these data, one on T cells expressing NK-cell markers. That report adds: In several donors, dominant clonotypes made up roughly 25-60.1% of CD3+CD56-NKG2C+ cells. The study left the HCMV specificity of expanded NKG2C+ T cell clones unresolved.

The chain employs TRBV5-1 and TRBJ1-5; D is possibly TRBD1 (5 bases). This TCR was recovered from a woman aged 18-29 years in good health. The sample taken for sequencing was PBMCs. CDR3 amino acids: CASSLGDGSNQPQHF. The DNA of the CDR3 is TGCGCCAGCAGCTTGGGGGACGGTAGCAATCAGCCCCAGCATTTT.